The 16 T cell receptor beta chains reported below all come from one sample, sequenced in a study of response to subunit inactivated influenza vaccine. TCRdb independently ran MiXCR on the RT-PCR reads; one entry per CDR3 protein. The table records a few hundred thousand distinct CDR3 sequences, about 14% of them present only once. Sequenced here: PBMCs from blood, sampled 12 days after vaccination. Receptors were obtained from a middle-aged man who received an inactivated influenza vaccine.

This clonotype was detected many times. The gene calls are TRBV29-1 and TRBJ1-1, with 7 bases identical to TRBD1. The CDR3 loop spans 18 amino acids. The germline V gene has CDR1 SQVTM and CDR2 ANQGSEA. Unmatched junction bases numbered 16, after V lost 2 bases and J lost 1 base. The CDR3 nucleotides are TGCAGCGTTGAATTGGCCAAGGGGGTAGGGGGCAGGAACACTGAAGCTTTCTTT. This sequence encodes CSVELAKGVGGRNTEAFF.

In the case of this clonotype: A read error may explain this, as a much larger clone is one base away. The V call is TRBV10-3, the J call TRBJ2-2; D is unclear. CDR3 length equals 16 residues. The germline V and J ends were trimmed by 3 bases and 5 bases, with 16 bases remaining between them. Germline V gene lookup returns CDR1 ENHRY and CDR2 SYGVKD. CDR3 sequence (DNA): TGTGCCATCAGTGATAACGAGTGGAGAAGGACCGGGGAGCTGTTTTTT. It yields the protein CAISDNEWRRTGELFF.

V gene TRBV12-3 or TRBV12-4 combines with J gene TRBJ2-7; the D gene is possibly TRBD2 (7 bases). V gave up 6 bases and J gave up 3 bases, with 18 bases separating them. The CDR3 is 15 residues long. The CDR3 DNA follows: TGTGCCAGCAGGAGGGGGGGTAGCGGATACTACGAGCAGTACTTC. It translates to CASRRGGSGYYEQYF.

This clonotype appeared a few times. V usage is TRBV20-1 and J usage is TRBJ2-1; D is tentatively TRBD1 or TRBD2 (5 bases each). V lost 6 bases and J 4 bases, leaving 16 bases between the germline ends. The CDR3 totals 14 residues. Germline CDR1 and CDR2: DFQATT and SNEGSKA (reference sequence). Here the CDR3 reads CSAARGPLYNEQFF. The CDR3 nucleotides are TGCAGTGCCGCCCGGGGACCACTATACAATGAGCAGTTCTTC.

The chain links TRBV4-2 to TRBJ1-2; 8 bases line up with TRBD1. Germline loops: CDR1 LGHNA, CDR2 YNFKEQ. The CDR3 covers 15 residues. Trimming took 0 bases from V and 2 from J; bases not matched to a gene: 2. DNA of the CDR3: TGTGCCAGCAGCCAAGACCAGGGGGCGAACTATGGCTACACCTTC. The encoded protein is CASSQDQGANYGYTF.

This clonotype was observed a few times. V usage is TRBV6-5 and J usage is TRBJ1-1; D is ambiguous. Looked up from germline, CDR1 is MNHEY and CDR2 is SVGAGI. The germline V and J ends were trimmed by 6 bases and 0 bases, with 17 bases remaining between them. There are 16 residues in the CDR3. The CDR3 DNA reads as TGTGCCAGCAGCACTCGCACTGGGCCAATGAACACTGAAGCTTTCTTT. This gives the protein CASSTRTGPMNTEAFF.

This clonotype occurred a few times. The chain carries TRBV6-2 or TRBV6-3 and TRBJ2-7; D possibly corresponds to TRBD2 (5 bases). Germline-derived CDR1 and CDR2 are MNHEY and SVGEGT. Trimming left V 5 bases short and J 3 bases short, with 14 bases between. The CDR3 sequence is 14 residues long. The CDR3 loop reads CASSGSTIGYEQYF. The CDR3 region has the DNA TGTGCCAGCAGTGGGAGTACGATCGGCTACGAGCAGTACTTC.

This clonotype was observed many times. The V and J genes are TRBV5-6 and TRBJ2-7, with D tentatively TRBD1 (5 bases). V was clipped by 0 bases and J by 5 bases, with 9 bases between them. CDR1 and CDR2 (germline): SGHDT, YYEEEE. This CDR3 contains 13 residues. The CDR3 DNA sequence: TGTGCCAGCAGCTTGGACAGGTTTCACGAGCAGTACTTC. It yields the protein CASSLDRFHEQYF.

V is TRBV6-1 and J is TRBJ1-1; D is perhaps TRBD1 (5 bases). This CDR3 is 14 amino acids long. Per the germline V gene, CDR1 is MNHNS and CDR2 is SASEGT. The V and J ends lost 5 bases and 8 bases respectively, with 18 bases between them. CDR3 protein: CASSPQLIGAEAFF. For the CDR3, the DNA is TGTGCCAGCAGTCCACAACTCATAGGGGCGGAAGCTTTCTTT.

This clonotype was seen ten or more times. V usage is TRBV20-1 and J usage is TRBJ2-2, with 11 bases fitting TRBD2. The CDR3 extends over 18 amino acids. V shed 0 bases, J shed 1 base, and the junction held 7 bases outside the gene matches. Germline CDR1 and CDR2: DFQATT and SNEGSKA (reference sequence). CDR3 amino acids: CSARDRASGGRNTGELFF. CDR3 DNA sequence: TGCAGTGCTAGAGATCGGGCTAGCGGGGGGCGGAACACCGGGGAGCTGTTTTTT.

This clonotype was found a few times. The chain couples TRBV15 to TRBJ2-3; maybe TRBD2 (5 bases). This CDR3 has 16 amino acids. V gave up 0 bases and J gave up 1 base, with 11 bases separating them. Looked up from germline, CDR1 is LNHNV and CDR2 is YYDKDF (reference sequence). This CDR3 reads CATSRDRSSGTDTQYF. The CDR3 DNA follows: TGTGCCACCAGCAGAGATCGAAGTAGCGGCACAGATACGCAGTATTTT.

This clonotype has more than one count but fewer than ten. The chain joins TRBV5-5 to TRBJ2-4; D is perhaps TRBD1 or TRBD2 (7 bases each). CDR1 and CDR2 from the germline V gene are SGHKS and YYEKEE (reference sequence). V shed 2 bases and J shed 3 bases, with 15 bases lying between them. The CDR3 totals 16 residues. For the CDR3, the DNA is TGTGCCAGCAGCTTTACGGCAGGGGGGGGCAAAAACATTCAGTACTTC. Translated, it gives CASSFTAGGGKNIQYF. The full variable domain, rest sourced from reference TRBV5-5 and TRBJ2-4, is DAGVTQSPTHLIKTRGQQVTLRCSPISGHKSVSWYQQVLGQGPQFIFQYYEKEERGRGNFPDRFSARQFPNYSSELNVNALLLGDSALYLCASSFTAGGGKNIQYFGAGTRLSVL.

There are a few counts of this clonotype. The chain has TRBV4-3 and TRBJ2-3; D is unresolved. The CDR3 consists of 13 residues. Trimming took 0 bases from V and 7 from J, leaving 8 bases between them. Germline CDR1 and CDR2: LGHNA and YSLEER. The CDR3: CASSQETRNTQYF. CDR3 bases: TGCGCCAGCAGCCAAGAAACCCGAAATACGCAGTATTTT.

This clonotype was seen repeatedly, ten times or more. This chain links TRBV24-1 with TRBJ2-3, with D possibly being TRBD2 (6 bases). Per germline, CDR1 KGHDR and CDR2 SFDVKD. The ends were cut back, 8 bases at V and 6 bases at J, with 17 bases in the middle. The CDR3 is 14 residues long. CDR3 sequence reads: CATMAGPPGDTQYF. Here the CDR3 DNA reads TGTGCCACCATGGCGGGGCCCCCTGGCGATACGCAGTATTTT.

This clonotype was counted between two and nine times. The rearrangement links TRBV5-1 to TRBJ2-7; 7 bases match TRBD1. Germline V lookup: CDR1 SGHRS, CDR2 YFSETQ. CDR3 length: 15 residues. V lost 4 bases, J lost 3 bases, and 10 bases stayed unmatched. CDR3 nucleotide sequence: TGCGCCAGCAGCCCCCTCCGGGACAGCCTCTACGAGCAGTACTTC. As protein: CASSPLRDSLYEQYF.

This clonotype was counted between two and nine times. The rearrangement links TRBV9 to TRBJ2-7; D is uncertain. Between the trimmed V and J ends, which lost 2 bases and 2 bases, there was a span of 11 bases. The CDR3 has 14 amino acids. Germline assignment: CDR1 SGDLS and CDR2 YYNGEE. CDR3 DNA sequence: TGTGCCAGCAGCGTTGACGACGGCCCCTACGAGCAGTACTTC. Amino acid sequence: CASSVDDGPYEQYF.